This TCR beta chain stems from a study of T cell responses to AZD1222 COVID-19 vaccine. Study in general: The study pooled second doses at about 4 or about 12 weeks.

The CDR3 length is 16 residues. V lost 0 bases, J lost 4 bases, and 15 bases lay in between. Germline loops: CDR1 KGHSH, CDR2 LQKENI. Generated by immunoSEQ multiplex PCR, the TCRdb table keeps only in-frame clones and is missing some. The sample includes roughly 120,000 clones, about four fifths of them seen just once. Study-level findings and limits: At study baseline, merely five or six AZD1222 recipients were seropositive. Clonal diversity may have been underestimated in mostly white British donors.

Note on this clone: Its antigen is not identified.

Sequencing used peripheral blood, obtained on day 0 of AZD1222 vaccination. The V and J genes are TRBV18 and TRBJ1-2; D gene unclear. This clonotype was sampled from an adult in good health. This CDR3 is CASSPPDVVTGYGYTF. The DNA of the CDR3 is TGTGCCAGCTCACCACCGGACGTAGTTACGGGCTATGGCTACACCTTC. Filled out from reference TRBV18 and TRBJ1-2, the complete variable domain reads NAGVMQNPRHLVRRRGQEARLRCSPMKGHSHVYWYRQLPEEGLKFMVYLQKENIIDESGMPKERFSAEFPKEGPSILRIQQVVRGDSAAYFCASSPPDVVTGYGYTFGSGTRLTVV.